What follows is one T cell receptor (beta chain) and its context. The germline V gene has CDR1 MDHEN and CDR2 SYDVKM. V was shortened by 8 bases and J by 4 bases, with 18 bases between the two germline ends. The CDR3 is made up of 14 amino acids. This entry comes from a study of blood T cell repertoires in COVID-19. Across the whole study: Sites in the United States, Italy and Spain provided acute and convalescent COVID-19 samples. The analysed material was cDNA or gDNA that came from T cells, B-cell-depleted T cells, or PBMCs.

Methods used by the authors: Reference gene primers were amplified, and this amplification served to estimate nucleated cell counts. Generated by immunoSEQ multiplex PCR, the TCRdb table keeps only in-frame clones and is missing some. The V and J calls and clone size come from that table; D and trimming were worked out from the DNA. The profile shows around 97,000 clones, approximately 87% of them singletons. The sequenced sample was peripheral blood. The genes are TRBV28 and TRBJ2-7, with D possibly being TRBD2 (7 bases). The receptor's source is a human donor in a cohort sampled during active COVID-19. The CDR3: CASSPGGRGYEQYF. The CDR3 nucleotides are TGTGCCAGCTCCCCCGGGGGGCGGGGATACGAGCAGTACTTC.